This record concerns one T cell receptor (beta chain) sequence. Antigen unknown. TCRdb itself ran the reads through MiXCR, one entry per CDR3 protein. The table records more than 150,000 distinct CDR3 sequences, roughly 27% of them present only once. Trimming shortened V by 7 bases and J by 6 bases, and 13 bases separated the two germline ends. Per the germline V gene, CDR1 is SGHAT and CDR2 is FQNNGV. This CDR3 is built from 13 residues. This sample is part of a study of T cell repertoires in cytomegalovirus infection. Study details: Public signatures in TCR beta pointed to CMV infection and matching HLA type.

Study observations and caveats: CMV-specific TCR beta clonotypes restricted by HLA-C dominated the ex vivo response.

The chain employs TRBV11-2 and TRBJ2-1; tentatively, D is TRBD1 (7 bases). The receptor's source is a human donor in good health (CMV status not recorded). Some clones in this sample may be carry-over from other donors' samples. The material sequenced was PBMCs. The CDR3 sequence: CASTQGGGNEQFF. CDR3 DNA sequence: TGTGCCAGCACCCAGGGGGGCGGCAATGAGCAGTTCTTC.